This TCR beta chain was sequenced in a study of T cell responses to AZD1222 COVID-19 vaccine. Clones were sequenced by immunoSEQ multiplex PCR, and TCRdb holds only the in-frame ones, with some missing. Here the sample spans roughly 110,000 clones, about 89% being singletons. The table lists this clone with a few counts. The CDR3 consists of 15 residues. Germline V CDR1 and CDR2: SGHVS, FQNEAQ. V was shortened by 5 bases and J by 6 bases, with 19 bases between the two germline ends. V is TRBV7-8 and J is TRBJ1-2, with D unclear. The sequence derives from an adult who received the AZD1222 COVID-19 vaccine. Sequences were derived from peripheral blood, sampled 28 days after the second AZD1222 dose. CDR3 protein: CASSLREGSRNGYTF. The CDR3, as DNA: TGTGCCAGCAGCCTCCGGGAAGGGAGCAGAAATGGCTACACCTTC. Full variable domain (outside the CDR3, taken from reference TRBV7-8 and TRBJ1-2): GAGVSQSPRYKVAKRGQDVALRCDPISGHVSLFWYQQALGQGPEFLTYFQNEAQLDKSGLPSDRFFAERPEGSVSTLKIQRTQQEDSAVYLCASSLREGSRNGYTFGSGTRLTVV.